The 6 T cell receptor beta chains below all came from one sample that was sequenced in a study of identical twins. Each CDR3 protein gets one entry after TCRdb re-called the 5' RACE reads with MiXCR. The sample lists 600,000 to 850,000 distinct CDR3 sequences; over 15% were seen once. This sample also appeared in a second study, on T cells expressing NK-cell markers.

Sequenced: PBMCs. The receptors were gathered from a woman between 18 and 30 years old in good health.

This clonotype was observed a few times. This chain connects TRBV5-1 to TRBJ2-5; TRBD2 matches at 9 bases. Trimming cost V 4 bases and J 5 bases; bases outside gene matches: 6. The germline CDR1 and CDR2 sequences are SGHRS and YFSETQ. This CDR3 contains 14 residues. The CDR3 DNA reads as TGCGCCAGCAGCATTGCTAGCGGGGTCGAGACCCAGTACTTC. Translated: CASSIASGVETQYF.

This clonotype occurred many times. V usage is TRBV20-1 and J usage is TRBJ1-3; a possible D gene is TRBD1 (5 bases). The CDR3 contains 13 residues. The V gene's germline CDR1 is DFQATT and CDR2 SNEGSKA (reference sequence). The V end was cut by 7 bases, the J end by 1 base, with 11 bases between. The CDR3 region is CSVARTSGNTIYF. The CDR3 bases are TGCAGTGTGGCCCGGACATCTGGAAACACCATATATTTT.

The rearrangement uses TRBV20-1 and TRBJ2-3; D is possibly TRBD1 or TRBD2 (5 bases each). Germline CDR1 reads DFQATT; CDR2 reads SNEGSKA (reference sequence). Trimming left V 6 bases short and J 11 bases short, with 15 bases between. The length of the CDR3 is 11 residues. The CDR3 protein is CSAPRWDRQYF. Written as DNA, the CDR3 is TGCAGTGCCCCAAGATGGGACCGGCAGTATTTT.

The chain is built from TRBV7-2 and TRBJ2-2; D call uncertain. Germline loops: CDR1 SGHTA, CDR2 FQGNSA. V was pared by 4 bases and J by 8 bases, with 11 bases between. CDR3 length: 13 amino acids. In DNA, the CDR3 is TGTGCCAGCAGCTCTCCTATGGGAGGGGAGCTGTTTTTT. Translated, it gives CASSSPMGGELFF.

The gene calls are TRBV11-2 and TRBJ1-5, with no clear D. V lost 0 bases and J lost 2, with 8 bases in between. This CDR3 spans 15 amino acids. Germline V lookup: CDR1 SGHAT, CDR2 FQNNGV. CDR3 DNA: TGTGCCAGCAGCTTAGAAGGGAATGGCAATCAGCCCCAGCATTTT. The encoded protein is CASSLEGNGNQPQHF.

This clonotype was recorded many times. J is TRBJ1-6 and V is TRBV12-3 or TRBV12-4; the match to TRBD1 covers 7 bases. The V gene end was trimmed by 6 bases and the J gene end by 5 bases; junction bases not matched to a gene: 4. The length of the CDR3 is 14 residues. The CDR3 reads CASSLTGDNSPLHF. The CDR3 DNA reads TGTGCCAGCAGCTTAACAGGGGATAATTCACCCCTCCACTTT.